This entry describes one TCR beta chain. This clonotype came up a few times. Its antigen specificity is not known. The record has no base qualities; no much larger clone is one base away. The germline V gene encodes CDR1 MNHEY and CDR2 SVGEGT. The cysteine opens and the phenylalanine closes a CDR3 of 18 amino acids. The sequence is cut down to CDR3 DNA, 54 bases in frame from base 1. At the junction V is shortened by 0 bases and J by 1 base; bases outside the gene matches: 11. The data stem from a study of type 1 regulatory T cells (dated by TCRdb to the early 2020s). Concerning the study at large: An in vitro protocol by which a Tr1-enriched, alloantigen-specific CD4 T cell product named T-allo10 was generated was characterized in the study. T-allo10 was under clinical evaluation in patients with hematological malignancies receiving allogeneic hematopoietic stem cell transplantation. The study at large found these results: Tr1 cells showed a more restricted TCR repertoire than non-Tr1 cells, which the study interpreted as alloantigen-induced clonal expansion.

This sample was sequenced with an Illumina MiSeq. Starting from the raw public reads, TCRdb applied fastp trimming at Q25, assembled clones with MiXCR and retained in-frame beta chains. Entries are consolidated by CDR3 protein sequence, retaining the most common genes and DNA. This sample holds more than 60,000 distinct CDR3 sequences; over 50% were observed only once. Less than 2% of the sample is taken by the ten largest. The origin of this receptor is a human donor in good health. In this chain, TRBV6-2 or TRBV6-3 is recombined with TRBJ2-7; 8 bases in the junction line up with TRBD2. The sample consisted of cultured non-Tr1 T cells, either the whole culture or a sorted T cell fraction (not recorded which). The sample's cell subset or site label, decoded: non-Tr1 population from the T-allo10 product. DNA sequence: TGTGCCAGCAGTTACTCGAAGTCGGGAGGGTCCCATTCCTACGAGCAGTACTTC. Its amino acids are CASSYSKSGGSHSYEQYF.